This passage covers 27 T cell receptor beta chains from one sample sequenced in a study of OX40 agonist ivuxolimab in advanced cancers. Only in-frame clones appear in the TCRdb table, and some are missing; sequencing was by immunoSEQ multiplex PCR. The repertoire holds about 55,000 clones, with about nine tenths as singletons. Material: CD4+ or CD8+ T cells sorted from blood, obtained in a trial of the OX40 agonist ivuxolimab. All receptors derive from an adult with an advanced solid tumor such as melanoma, head and neck, liver or kidney cancer.

V gene TRBV7-9 combines with J gene TRBJ1-5; D might be TRBD1 (5 bases). The CDR3 totals 17 residues. CDR1 is SEHNR, CDR2 FQNEAQ, per germline (reference sequence). V gave up 5 bases and J gave up 0 bases, with 17 bases separating them. CDR3 in DNA: TGTGCCAGCAGCGAGGGGCGAGTCGGGCTTAGCAATCAGCCCCAGCATTTT. Residues: CASSEGRVGLSNQPQHF.

This chain joins TRBV9 and TRBJ1-5; D is uncertain. Per the germline V gene, CDR1 is SGDLS and CDR2 is YYNGEE. Trimming took off 0 bases at V and 0 bases at J, with 13 bases between the two ends. The CDR3 is 17 residues long. This chain's CDR3 is CASSVVRQANSNQPQHF. The DNA for the CDR3 is TGTGCCAGCAGCGTAGTAAGGCAGGCCAATAGCAATCAGCCCCAGCATTTT.

The DNA for the CDR3 is TGTGCCAGCAGCAATCAGACAGGGCACGGGGAGCTGTTTTTT. Its translation: CASSNQTGHGELFF. V usage is TRBV9 and J usage is TRBJ2-2; 7 bases are shared with TRBD1. CDR3 size: 14 residues. V shed 4 bases, J shed 7 bases, and the junction held 7 bases outside the gene matches. Germline values: CDR1 SGDLS, CDR2 YYNGEE.

This clone was picked up one time. The CDR3 here is CASSGYSGRGDNEQFF. DNA of the CDR3: TGTGCCAGCAGCGGGTATAGCGGGAGGGGTGATAATGAGCAGTTCTTC. The V gene is TRBV7-9, the J gene TRBJ2-1; 11 bases agree with TRBD2. Trimming took 5 bases from V and 7 from J; bases not matched to a gene: 10. Germline loops: CDR1 SEHNR, CDR2 FQNEAQ (reference sequence). This CDR3 is 16 amino acids long.

This clone turned up a few times. J is TRBJ2-5 and V is TRBV5-4; 13 nucleotides match TRBD2. Germline CDR1 is SGHNT and CDR2 is YYREEE (reference sequence). V lost 5 bases, J lost 4 bases, and 11 bases stayed unmatched. This CDR3 contains 17 residues. Here the CDR3 reads CASRSNPGLAGSETQYF. CDR3 coding DNA: TGTGCCAGCAGATCAAATCCGGGACTAGCGGGATCAGAGACCCAGTACTTC.

The chain employs TRBV29-1 and TRBJ1-1; D call uncertain. Trimming cost V 7 bases and J 1 base, with 7 bases left between them. Germline V lookup: CDR1 SQVTM, CDR2 ANQGSEA. This CDR3 comprises 11 residues. The CDR3 DNA is TGCAGCGGGAAAGGGAACACTGAAGCTTTCTTT. This codes for CSGKGNTEAFF.

The CDR3 bases are TGTGCCAGCAGCTTAGCACATAATCAGCCCCAGCATTTT. Its translation is CASSLAHNQPQHF. This rearrangement joins TRBV7-9 to TRBJ1-5; no reliable D call. Per germline, CDR1 SEHNR and CDR2 FQNEAQ (reference sequence). Deletions cut 0 bases from V and 4 bases from J, with 4 bases between. This CDR3 spans 13 amino acids.

V and J are TRBV9 and TRBJ1-1, with D unresolved. Germline CDR1 is SGDLS and CDR2 is YYNGEE. Trimming shortened V by 4 bases and J by 1 base, and 17 bases separated the two germline ends. CDR3 length equals 16 residues. CDR3 loop: CASSPAPPRGNTEAFF. CDR3 coding DNA: TGTGCCAGCAGCCCAGCCCCCCCCCGGGGGAACACTGAAGCTTTCTTT. The full variable domain, its missing parts supplied by reference TRBV9 and TRBJ1-1, is DSGVTQTPKHLITATGQRVTLRCSPRSGDLSVYWYQQSLDQGLQFLIQYYNGEERAKGNILERFSAQQFPDLHSELNLSSLELGDSALYFCASSPAPPRGNTEAFFGQGTRLTVV.

The chain recombines TRBV5-6 with TRBJ1-3; the D is unclear. Looked up from germline, CDR1 is SGHDT and CDR2 is YYEEEE. This CDR3 spans 15 amino acids. V lost 1 base to trimming and J lost 3 bases, with 11 bases between them. This CDR3 is CASSLKGGGGNTIYF. The CDR3 DNA follows: TGTGCCAGCAGCTTGAAGGGAGGAGGTGGAAACACCATATATTTT.

V and J are TRBV19 and TRBJ1-2; 8 bases are shared with TRBD1. The junction had 15 bases not matched to a gene; V was cut back by 5 bases and J by 10 bases. CDR3 length: 15 residues. Germline values: CDR1 LNHDA, CDR2 SQIVND (reference sequence). This chain's CDR3 is CASSLRTTTGQDYTF. CDR3 DNA sequence: TGTGCCAGTAGTCTGAGAACTACGACGGGACAGGACTACACCTTC.

The gene calls are TRBV9 and TRBJ2-1; D is ambiguous. CDR1 SGDLS and CDR2 YYNGEE come from the germline V gene. This CDR3 region has 11 residues. Trimming shortened V by 0 bases and J by 11 bases, and 6 bases separated the two germline ends. This chain's CDR3 is CASSVGPKQFF. The CDR3 DNA reads TGTGCCAGCAGCGTAGGTCCCAAGCAGTTCTTC.

The genes are TRBV9 and TRBJ2-7, with a possible D match to TRBD2 (6 bases). Germline CDR1 reads SGDLS; CDR2 reads YYNGEE. This CDR3 spans 14 amino acids. The V end lost 4 bases, the J end lost 6 bases, and 17 bases lay between the germline ends. CDR3 sequence (DNA): TGTGCCAGCAGCCCGGGGACTTCTGACCGCGAGCAGTACTTC. Its protein is CASSPGTSDREQYF. The entire variable domain, with the rest obtained from reference TRBV9 and TRBJ2-7, is as follows: DSGVTQTPKHLITATGQRVTLRCSPRSGDLSVYWYQQSLDQGLQFLIQYYNGEERAKGNILERFSAQQFPDLHSELNLSSLELGDSALYFCASSPGTSDREQYFGPGTRLTVT.

The rearrangement joins TRBV28 to TRBJ2-6; D remains ambiguous. Germline lookup yields CDR1 MDHEN and CDR2 SYDVKM. The ends were cut back, 6 bases at V and 4 bases at J, with 16 bases in the middle. This CDR3 comprises 16 residues. CDR3 in DNA: TGTGCCAGCAGCCTGGGTACAGCCTCCGGGGCCAACGTCCTGACTTTC. It yields the protein CASSLGTASGANVLTF.

The rearrangement links TRBV6-6 to TRBJ2-2, with D tentatively TRBD1 (7 bases). There are 14 residues in the CDR3. Trimming removed 8 bases from V and 4 bases from J, with 14 bases in between. Germline V gives CDR1 MNHNY, CDR2 SVGAGI (reference sequence). The CDR3 is CASHGQGGTGELFF. The CDR3 DNA follows: TGTGCCAGCCATGGGCAGGGGGGCACCGGGGAGCTGTTTTTT.

The chain carries TRBV6-1 and TRBJ2-7; 8 positions match TRBD1. The CDR3 extends over 14 amino acids. Germline V gene lookup returns CDR1 MNHNS and CDR2 SASEGT. The V segment lost 6 bases and the J segment 0 bases; nucleotides outside the gene matches: 4. In DNA form, the CDR3 reads TGTGCCAGCAGGATAACAGGGGGCTCCTACGAGCAGTACTTC. Protein sequence: CASRITGGSYEQYF.

V and J are TRBV6-6 and TRBJ2-3, with a possible D match to TRBD1 (6 bases). V lost 2 bases to trimming and J lost 5 bases, with 17 bases between them. There are 16 residues in the CDR3. Germline lookup yields CDR1 MNHNY and CDR2 SVGAGI (reference sequence). Here the CDR3 reads CASSYGGLSSVDTQYF. CDR3 DNA: TGTGCCAGCAGTTACGGGGGCCTTAGTTCGGTAGATACGCAGTATTTT.

The chain employs TRBV18 and TRBJ1-4; D uncertain. V was trimmed by 3 bases and J by 8 bases, leaving 13 bases between them. The length of the CDR3 is 14 residues. Germline V gene lookup returns CDR1 KGHSH and CDR2 LQKENI. The CDR3 region is CASSPSRVSEKLFF. CDR3 coding DNA: TGTGCCAGCTCACCGTCCCGGGTTTCCGAAAAACTGTTTTTT.

In its sample, this clone was seen a few times. The chain employs TRBV5-4 and TRBJ1-1, with D perhaps matching TRBD1 (6 bases). The ends were cut back, 4 bases at V and 6 bases at J, with 13 bases in the middle. This CDR3 contains 13 residues. CDR1 is SGHNT, CDR2 YYREEE, per germline (reference sequence). CDR3 sequence reads: CASSLTGSPEAFF. CDR3 in DNA: TGTGCCAGCAGCCTTACAGGGTCCCCTGAAGCTTTCTTT.

The chain is built from TRBV10-3 and TRBJ2-5; 10 nucleotides agree with TRBD2. Germline lookup yields CDR1 ENHRY and CDR2 SYGVKD. V dropped 2 bases and J dropped 5; count of bases not matched to a gene: 14. The CDR3 length is 18 residues. The chain's CDR3 is CAISEGRVLAGEWETQYF. CDR3 DNA sequence: TGTGCCATCAGTGAGGGGAGGGTTCTAGCGGGAGAGTGGGAGACCCAGTACTTC.

This chain joins TRBV21-1 and TRBJ1-4; TRBD1 reflects the table's D call only, with no check against the DNA. TRBV21-1 is a pseudogene locus. The CDR3 covers 15 residues. CDR3 in DNA: TGTGCCAGCAGCAAATTTCGGGACATTGATGAAAAACTGTTTTTT. Encoded protein: CASSKFRDIDEKLFF.

This sequence joins TRBV10-3 and TRBJ1-3, with 8 bases that match TRBD1. The V and J ends lost 7 bases and 2 bases, in that order; junction bases with no gene match: 4. This CDR3 has 14 amino acids. Germline CDR1 and CDR2: ENHRY and SYGVKD. The CDR3 loop is CAITPDRAGNTIYF. The CDR3 nucleotides read TGTGCCATCACCCCGGACAGGGCTGGAAACACCATATATTTT.

As concerns this clone: Other DNA sequences within the sample encode an identical CDR3. The chain combines TRBV6-5 with TRBJ2-3; TRBD1 aligns across 7 bases. The germline V gene encodes CDR1 MNHEY and CDR2 SVGAGI. The V and J ends lost 2 bases and 0 bases, in that order; junction bases with no gene match: 2. The CDR3 sequence is 15 residues long. The CDR3 DNA reads as TGTGCCAGCAGTTACGGACAGGCAAGCACAGATACGCAGTATTTT. This encodes CASSYGQASTDTQYF.

The V call is TRBV11-2, the J call TRBJ2-1; TRBD2 matches 12 bases. The length of the CDR3 is 16 residues. Trimming at V came to 4 bases and at J to 7 bases, leaving 8 bases not matched to a gene. CDR1 and CDR2 (germline): SGHAT, FQNNGV. The CDR3 nucleotides read TGTGCCAGCAGCTCCCTAGCGGGAGGGGCCCCTAATGAGCAGTTCTTC. Protein sequence: CASSSLAGGAPNEQFF. Together with reference TRBV11-2 and TRBJ2-1, the CDR3 gives the full variable domain: EAGVAQSPRYKIIEKRQSVAFWCNPISGHATLYWYQQILGQGPKLLIQFQNNGVVDDSQLPKDRFSAERLKGVDSTLKIQPAKLEDSAVYLCASSSLAGGAPNEQFFGPGTRLTVL.

This clone occurred a few times. The V and J genes are TRBV27 and TRBJ2-1, with 10 bases lining up with TRBD1. The CDR3 covers 14 residues. Germline CDR1 MNHEY, CDR2 SMNVEV (reference sequence). V was clipped by 10 bases and J by 7 bases; unmatched bases: 10. In DNA form, the CDR3 reads TGTGCCACTTCCCGGACAGGGGGAGGGAATGAGCAGTTCTTC. Encoded protein: CATSRTGGGNEQFF.

This clone was observed a handful of times. The chain couples TRBV27 to TRBJ2-1, with D tentatively TRBD1 (6 bases). Germline-derived CDR1 and CDR2 are MNHEY and SMNVEV (reference sequence). CDR3 length equals 13 residues. The V and J ends lost 4 bases and 9 bases respectively, with 13 bases between them. This CDR3 reads CASSSQGFREQFF. DNA for the CDR3: TGTGCCAGCAGTTCACAGGGTTTTCGTGAGCAGTTCTTC.

The sample holds one count of this clone. The V gene is TRBV28, the J gene TRBJ2-7; D is tentatively TRBD1 or TRBD2 (5 bases each). Germline CDR1 MDHEN, CDR2 SYDVKM. This CDR3 region has 14 residues. V was clipped by 4 bases and J by 5 bases, with 15 bases between them. The CDR3 bases are TGTGCCAGCAGTTCCTCGGGACCGGCACACGAGCAGTACTTC. Amino acids: CASSSSGPAHEQYF.

This rearrangement joins TRBV19 to TRBJ2-5; 9 nucleotides line up with TRBD1. The V gene end was trimmed by 5 bases and the J gene end by 5 bases; junction bases not matched to a gene: 6. CDR3 length: 14 amino acids. Looked up from germline, CDR1 is LNHDA and CDR2 is SQIVND (reference sequence). CDR3 coding DNA: TGTGCCAGTAGTTTAGCAGGACAGGGGGAGACCCAGTACTTC. It codes for CASSLAGQGETQYF.